This T cell receptor (beta chain) was recorded in a study of T cell clonotyping in hematopoietic cell transplantation. Study-wide background: Cytoreduction preceded collection of pretransplant recipient samples.

Findings of the study overall: Few recipient clonotypes overlapped donors; over 95% were de novo at given depth.

As for time point: recipient sample about 28 days before transplant, after cytoreduction. Clones were read by immunoSEQ multiplex PCR, and TCRdb kept only the in-frame ones, dropping some. The sample contains about 45,000 clones, roughly 80% of which appear only once. CDR1 is SGHRS and CDR2 is YFSETQ in the germline V gene. V was clipped by 3 bases and J by 10 bases, with 16 bases between them. The CDR3 length is 14 residues. Notes on this clone: Its antigen is not known.

This chain links TRBV5-1 with TRBJ1-4; tentative D call: TRBD1 (5 bases). This clonotype was obtained from a man in his sixties with myelodysplastic syndrome. Some clones in this sample may be carry-over from other donors' samples. Material: peripheral blood mononuclear cells, obtained before stem cell transplant. The CDR3 spells CASSSTGAPGKLFF. The CDR3 bases are TGCGCCAGCAGCTCCACAGGTGCGCCGGGAAAACTGTTTTTT.